This T cell receptor beta chain comes out of a study of T cells in Graves' hyperthyroidism and ophthalmopathy. General study findings and limits: Stable hyperthyroidism and ophthalmopathy were separated using 13 V-J signatures.

Trimming removed 2 bases from V and 2 bases from J, with 10 bases in between. CDR1 is DFQATT and CDR2 is SNEGSKA in the germline V gene (reference sequence). The CDR3 covers 15 residues. RNA transcripts yielded amplified TCR beta CDR3 regions. HTBI primers were the set used in a first-round RT-PCR of the TCR CDR3. TCRdb independently ran MiXCR on the multiplex PCR reads; one entry per CDR3 protein. This sample yields some 600,000 distinct CDR3 sequences, of which more than 11% are seen a single time; 4.5% to 6% belongs to the top ten. Points on this clonotype: Antigen unknown.

Diagnoses were made from clinical symptoms, serum measures (thyroxine and TRAb), thyroid ultrasound and orbital computed tomography. When hyperthyroidism was first diagnosed, the blood sample was taken, preceding any ophthalmopathy symptoms. The chain carries TRBV20-1 and TRBJ2-6; D is possibly TRBD1 (5 bases). The material sequenced was blood. The sequence was collected from a woman younger than 45 with Graves' hyperthyroidism that later progressed to Graves' ophthalmopathy. Here the CDR3 reads CSARPQGAGANVLTF. The CDR3 coding sequence is TGCAGTGCTAGACCGCAGGGCGCTGGGGCCAACGTCCTGACTTTC.